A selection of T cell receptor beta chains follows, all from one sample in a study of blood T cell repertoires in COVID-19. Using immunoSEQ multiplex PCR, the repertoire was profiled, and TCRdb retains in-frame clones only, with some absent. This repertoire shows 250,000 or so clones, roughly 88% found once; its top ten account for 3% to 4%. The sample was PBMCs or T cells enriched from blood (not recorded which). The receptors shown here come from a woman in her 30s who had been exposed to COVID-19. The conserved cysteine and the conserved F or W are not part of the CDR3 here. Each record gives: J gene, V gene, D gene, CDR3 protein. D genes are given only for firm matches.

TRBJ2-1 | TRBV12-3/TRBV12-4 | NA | ASSLATYNEQF
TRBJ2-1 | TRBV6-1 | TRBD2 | ASSEMGGRSSYNEQF
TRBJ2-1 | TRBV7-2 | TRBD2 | ASSWTSGSRDEQF
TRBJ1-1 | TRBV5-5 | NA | ASSPGTLNTEAF
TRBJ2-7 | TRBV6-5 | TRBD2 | ASSSSGRVVGEQY
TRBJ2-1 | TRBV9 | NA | ASTPGTWNNEQF
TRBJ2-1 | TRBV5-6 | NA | ASTTWGRGLDEQF
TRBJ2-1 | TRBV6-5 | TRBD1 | ASSYSGTGGNEQF
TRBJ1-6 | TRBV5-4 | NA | ASSLATVNSPLH
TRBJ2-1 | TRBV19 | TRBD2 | ASSMAVAGAYNEQF
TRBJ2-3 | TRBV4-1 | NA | ASSQDSREYTDTQY
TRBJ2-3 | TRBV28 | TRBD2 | ASRKPLAGGIYTQY
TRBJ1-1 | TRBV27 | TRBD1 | ASTLGQGEGIAEAF
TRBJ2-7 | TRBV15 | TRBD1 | ATMDRGEDYEQY
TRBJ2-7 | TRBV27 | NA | ASSLLGQGTAYEQY
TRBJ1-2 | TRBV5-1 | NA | ASSTAGLPAHYT
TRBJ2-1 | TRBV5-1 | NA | ASSLAEDSYNEQF
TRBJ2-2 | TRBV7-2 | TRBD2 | ASSSGREYGTGELF
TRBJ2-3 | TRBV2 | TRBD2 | ASRYSPGLAGTDTQY
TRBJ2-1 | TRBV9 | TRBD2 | ASSDRELAGRAVGSYNEQF
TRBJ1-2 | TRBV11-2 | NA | ASSSRKISYYGYT
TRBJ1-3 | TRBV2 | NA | ASSDVSGGNTIY
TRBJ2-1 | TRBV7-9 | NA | ASSHQRGAYNEQF
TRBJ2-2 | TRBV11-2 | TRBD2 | ASSSWRAGVTGELF
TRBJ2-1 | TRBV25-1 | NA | ASSDRARGRVRNEQF
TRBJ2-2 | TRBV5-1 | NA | ASSFVLNTGELF
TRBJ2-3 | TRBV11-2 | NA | ASKSFRTVTRTDTQY
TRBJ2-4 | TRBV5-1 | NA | ASSFSSENIQY
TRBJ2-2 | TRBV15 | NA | ATSRDGDTGELF
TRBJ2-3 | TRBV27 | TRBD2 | ASGRLAWGADTQY
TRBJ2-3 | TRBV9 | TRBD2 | ASSVGLASTDTQY
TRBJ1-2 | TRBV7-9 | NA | ASSLDRRVNGYT
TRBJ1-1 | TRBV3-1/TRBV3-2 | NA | ASSLGPNTEAF
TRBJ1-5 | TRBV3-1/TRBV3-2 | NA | ASSQGAEQHQH
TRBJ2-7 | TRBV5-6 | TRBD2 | ASSLELAGVKYEQY
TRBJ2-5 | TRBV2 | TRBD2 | ASSVLERELGETQY
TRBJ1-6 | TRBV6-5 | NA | ASSPSRGASSPLH
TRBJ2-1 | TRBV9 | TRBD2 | ASSVGASGPNNEQF
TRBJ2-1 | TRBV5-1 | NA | ASSLEGEAGQGNEQF
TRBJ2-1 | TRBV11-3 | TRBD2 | ASSLVGLAAYNEQF
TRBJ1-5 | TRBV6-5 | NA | ASSHRSPNQPQH
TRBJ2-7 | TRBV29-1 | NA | SVGSLDSFLYEQY
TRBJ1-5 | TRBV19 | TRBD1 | ASGPRDRLYQPQH
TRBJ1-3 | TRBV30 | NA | AWRRPQGLGNTIY
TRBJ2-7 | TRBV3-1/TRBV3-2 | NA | ASSLQLPPYEQY
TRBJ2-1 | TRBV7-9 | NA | ASSDNRIPSYNEQF
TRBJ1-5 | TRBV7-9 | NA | ASSLVGSNQPQH
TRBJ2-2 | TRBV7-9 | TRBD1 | ASSFTTGGKTGELF
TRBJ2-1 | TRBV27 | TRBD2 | ASSFGLAGPNEQF
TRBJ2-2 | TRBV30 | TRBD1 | AWRSTGTGGLWGELF
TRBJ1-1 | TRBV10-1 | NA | ASSRDSGTEAF
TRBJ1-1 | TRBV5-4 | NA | ASSLVGGAEAF
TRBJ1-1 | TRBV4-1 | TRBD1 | ASSQGTGLTTEAF
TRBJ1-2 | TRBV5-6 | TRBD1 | ASTGQGMGWGYGYT